The 23 T cell receptor beta chains below come from one sample, sequenced in a study of beta chain features in type 1 diabetes. Isolated RNA was reverse transcribed in full, so expressed TCRB transcripts were sequenced. The method was immunoSEQ multiplex PCR; TCRdb's version includes in-frame clones alone and lacks a portion of them. The table lists about 110,000 clones, 30% to 40% of them singletons. Sequencing used stem cell memory CD4+ T cells from blood. These receptors originate from a woman aged 18-29 years in good health.

The chain links TRBV5-1 to TRBJ1-2; 9 bases are a match to TRBD1. CDR1 is SGHRS, CDR2 YFSETQ, per germline. The J segment lost 1 base and the V segment lost 4 bases, leaving 2 bases of the junction unmatched. The CDR3 consists of 14 residues. The CDR3 spells CASSVDRGNYGYTF. The CDR3 nucleotides are TGCGCCAGCAGCGTGGACAGGGGTAACTATGGCTACACCTTC.

J is TRBJ2-2 and V is TRBV5-1; 13 positions match TRBD2. V shed 4 bases, J shed 5 bases, and the junction held 8 bases outside the gene matches. Germline V gives CDR1 SGHRS, CDR2 YFSETQ. The CDR3 loop spans 17 amino acids. The chain's CDR3 is CASSPGLAGVRTGELFF. The CDR3 bases are TGCGCCAGCAGCCCTGGACTAGCGGGAGTGAGGACCGGGGAGCTGTTTTTT.

The rearrangement uses TRBV7-2 and TRBJ2-1; 8 positions match TRBD1. The CDR3 covers 14 residues. Germline CDR1 SGHTA, CDR2 FQGNSA. Trimming cost V 0 bases and J 15 bases; bases outside gene matches: 10. CDR3 in DNA: TGTGCCAGCAGCTTAGCTCAGGGGGCAGAGATGCCGTTCTTC. It encodes CASSLAQGAEMPFF.

This clone was found a few times. V usage is TRBV7-8 and J usage is TRBJ1-1, with 7 bases that match TRBD1. J lost 5 bases, V lost 5 bases, and 11 bases had no gene match. The CDR3 runs 15 residues. Germline V lookup: CDR1 SGHVS, CDR2 FQNEAQ. As DNA, the CDR3 is TGTGCCAGCAGCCCTGCACAGGGGACTTGGACTGAAGCTTTCTTT. As protein: CASSPAQGTWTEAFF.

This clone was recorded a few times. V is TRBV27 and J is TRBJ2-5; D unresolved. Looked up from germline, CDR1 is MNHEY and CDR2 is SMNVEV (reference sequence). This CDR3 spans 14 amino acids. V lost 4 bases and J lost 4, with 13 bases in between. The DNA of the CDR3 is TGTGCCAGCAGTTCCGCCGAGCGCGGAGAGACCCAGTACTTC. It is translated as CASSSAERGETQYF.

This clone has a handful of counts. The chain combines TRBV29-1 with TRBJ2-3, with 7 positions matching TRBD2. Germline trimming cut 4 bases from V and 2 bases from J; bases unmatched to any gene: 6. This CDR3 contains 14 residues. Germline V gene data show CDR1 as SQVTM and CDR2 as ANQGSEA. DNA of the CDR3: TGCAGCGTTGCCCCAGCGGGATACACAGATACGCAGTATTTT. Amino acid sequence: CSVAPAGYTDTQYF.

The chain recombines TRBV19 with TRBJ1-1, with D perhaps matching TRBD1 (5 bases). The V and J ends lost 10 bases and 4 bases respectively, with 10 bases between them. The CDR3 is 11 amino acids. Germline CDR1 is LNHDA and CDR2 is SQIVND (reference sequence). The CDR3 reads CATRGATEAFF. The CDR3 DNA reads TGTGCCACTAGAGGGGCCACTGAAGCTTTCTTT.

This clone was recorded a few times. The V gene is TRBV18, the J gene TRBJ2-7; 9 bases are a match to TRBD2. Germline V CDR1 and CDR2: KGHSH, LQKENI. V was pared by 3 bases and J by 4 bases, with 7 bases of the junction left unmatched. The CDR3 contains 15 residues. The CDR3 protein is CASSPSGRSGYEQYF. CDR3 coding DNA: TGTGCCAGCTCACCGAGCGGGAGGAGTGGGTACGAGCAGTACTTC.

This chain links TRBV7-7 with TRBJ2-6; TRBD1 matches at 10 bases. Germline CDR1 is SSHAT and CDR2 is FNYEAQ (reference sequence). V shed 1 base, J shed 4 bases, and the junction held 7 bases outside the gene matches. The CDR3 has 18 amino acids. The CDR3 sequence is CASSLGSGQGTGANVLTF. DNA of the CDR3: TGTGCCAGCAGCTTAGGTTCGGGACAGGGGACCGGGGCCAACGTCCTGACTTTC.

CDR3 sequence: CASSLGSATNEKLFF. The CDR3 DNA reads TGCGCCAGCAGCTTGGGGTCAGCAACTAATGAAAAACTGTTTTTT. The chain employs TRBV5-1 and TRBJ1-4, with D unresolved. CDR1 is SGHRS, CDR2 YFSETQ, per germline. V gave up 0 bases and J gave up 0 bases, with 6 bases separating them. CDR3 size: 15 residues.

V gene TRBV5-1 combines with J gene TRBJ1-4; 8 bases line up with TRBD1. The CDR3 totals 14 residues. The J segment lost 5 bases and the V segment lost 0 bases, leaving 0 bases of the junction unmatched. From germline, CDR1 is SGHRS and CDR2 YFSETQ. CDR3 bases: TGCGCCAGCAGCTTGGACAGGGGGAATGAAAAACTGTTTTTT. It encodes CASSLDRGNEKLFF.

The rearrangement uses TRBV6-1 and TRBJ1-1; the match to TRBD1 covers 7 bases. The junction had 3 bases not matched to a gene; V was cut back by 4 bases and J by 1 base. The germline gives CDR1 MNHNS, CDR2 SASEGT. The CDR3 runs to 14 residues. The CDR3 DNA reads TGTGCCAGCAGTGCCGACAGGGCGAACACTGAAGCTTTCTTT. This translates into CASSADRANTEAFF.

The genes are TRBV10-3 and TRBJ2-7; TRBD1 aligns across 10 bases. Germline CDR1 is ENHRY and CDR2 is SYGVKD. V dropped 4 bases and J dropped 4; count of bases not matched to a gene: 4. The CDR3 is made up of 14 amino acids. The CDR3 DNA is TGTGCCATCAGTGGACAGGGGGCGCGATACGAGCAGTACTTC. This gives the protein CAISGQGARYEQYF.

This clone was recorded a few times. The V call is TRBV12-5, the J call TRBJ2-7; 7 bases fit TRBD1. This CDR3 contains 13 residues. Germline assignment: CDR1 LGHNT and CDR2 FRNRAP. J was trimmed by 7 bases and V by 1 base; bases with no gene match: 4. In nucleotides, the CDR3 is TGTGCTAGTGGTTTGGCGGGACAGTTTGAGCAGTACTTC. Encoded protein: CASGLAGQFEQYF.

This rearrangement joins TRBV6-5 to TRBJ1-2, with no clear D. Germline V gives CDR1 MNHEY, CDR2 SVGAGI. Between the trimmed V and J ends, which lost 2 bases and 4 bases, there was a span of 14 bases. The CDR3 runs to 15 residues. CDR3 in amino acids: CASSYSGRHRYGYTF. The CDR3 nucleotides read TGTGCCAGCAGTTACAGCGGCAGGCATCGCTATGGCTACACCTTC.

The chain joins TRBV4-1 to TRBJ1-2; D is uncertain. The CDR3 spans 16 residues. V dropped 0 bases and J dropped 0 bases, with 11 bases sitting between them. From germline, CDR1 is MGHRA and CDR2 YSYEKL. CDR3 residues: CASSQDGTETNYGYTF. As DNA, the CDR3 is TGCGCCAGCAGCCAAGATGGAACAGAAACTAACTATGGCTACACCTTC.

The genes are TRBV7-8 and TRBJ2-1; 12 nucleotides match TRBD2. Germline CDR1 reads SGHVS; CDR2 reads FQNEAQ. The CDR3 has 21 amino acids. Trimming cost V 0 bases and J 2 bases; bases outside gene matches: 14. The DNA for the CDR3 is TGTGCCAGCAGCTTAGCGCGTGCCGGGACTAGCGGGCGAGGGGCCTACAATGAGCAGTTCTTC. It specifies CASSLARAGTSGRGAYNEQFF.

This clone has a handful of counts. The rearrangement joins TRBV25-1 to TRBJ2-5; TRBD2 matches at 7 bases. Germline-derived CDR1 and CDR2 are MGHDK and SYGVNS. Trimming took 0 bases from V and 5 from J; bases not matched to a gene: 6. The CDR3 contains 15 residues. CDR3 sequence: CASSEYLGGVETQYF. CDR3 DNA: TGTGCCAGCAGTGAATATTTGGGGGGGGTTGAGACCCAGTACTTC.

This clone was seen a few times. V gene TRBV7-9 combines with J gene TRBJ2-5; 9 bases line up with TRBD2. Germline loops: CDR1 SEHNR, CDR2 FQNEAQ (reference sequence). The junction had 11 bases not matched to a gene; V was cut back by 5 bases and J by 4 bases. This CDR3 has 16 amino acids. Here the CDR3 reads CASSLGLAGEGETQYF. The CDR3 nucleotides read TGTGCCAGCAGCCTGGGGTTAGCGGGAGAAGGAGAGACCCAGTACTTC. Combining the CDR3 with reference TRBV7-9 and TRBJ2-5 gives the whole variable domain DTGVSQNPRHKITKRGQNVTFRCDPISEHNRLYWYRQTLGQGPEFLTYFQNEAQLEKSRLLSDRFSAERPKGSFSTLEIQRTEQGDSAMYLCASSLGLAGEGETQYFGPGTRLLVL.

This clone was recorded a few times. The chain links TRBV29-1 to TRBJ2-7; TRBD1 agrees at 9 bases. Losses at the gene ends were 4 bases for V and 7 bases for J; bases not matched to a gene: 8. In germline, CDR1 is SQVTM, CDR2 ANQGSEA. The CDR3 length is 13 residues. The chain's CDR3 is CSVGKTGGREQYF. Written as DNA, the CDR3 is TGCAGCGTTGGCAAGACAGGGGGAAGGGAGCAGTACTTC.

Only a few counts were recorded for this clone. V gene TRBV11-2 combines with J gene TRBJ1-4; 11 bases agree with TRBD1. V lost 5 bases, J lost 0 bases, and 8 bases stayed unmatched. CDR1 is SGHAT, CDR2 FQNNGV, per germline. This CDR3 is 18 amino acids long. CDR3 in amino acids: CASSARTGGYATNEKLFF. The DNA of the CDR3 is TGTGCCAGCAGCGCCCGGACAGGGGGCTATGCAACTAATGAAAAACTGTTTTTT.

The chain couples TRBV6-1 to TRBJ2-7; 8 nucleotides agree with TRBD1. With V trimmed by 3 bases and J by 2 bases, 9 bases remained unmatched. Looked up from germline, CDR1 is MNHNS and CDR2 is SASEGT. This CDR3 has 16 amino acids. The CDR3 protein is CASSEVSRQGTYEQYF. The CDR3 DNA reads TGTGCCAGCAGTGAGGTCAGTAGACAGGGGACCTACGAGCAGTACTTC.

V usage is TRBV28 and J usage is TRBJ1-2, with TRBD1 matching over 8 bases. The CDR3 length is 13 residues. Germline trimming cut 6 bases from V and 4 bases from J; bases unmatched to any gene: 4. Germline values: CDR1 MDHEN, CDR2 SYDVKM. CDR3 amino acids: CASSRGLSYGYTF. The CDR3 DNA reads TGTGCCAGCAGCAGGGGGCTGAGCTATGGCTACACCTTC.